This TCR beta chain came from a study of regulatory T cells in long-lasting Graves disease. Study-level results: In persistent patients, shared public clonotypes (around 2,500) outnumbered those in new patients (about 970). Persistent disease preferred TRBV28, TRBJ1-2 and TRBJ2-5; new disease, TRBV20-1 and TRBJ2-1.

The time point is: newly diagnosed GD, antithyroid drugs for less than 3 months. Making the TCR library involved RNA that had been extracted from PBMCs. Criteria from the American Thyroid Association guidelines were applied to diagnose Graves' disease. An endocrinology department in Xi'an, China, supplied the patients. Germline V gene lookup returns CDR1 MDHEN and CDR2 SYDVKM. The CDR3 is 17 residues long. The J segment lost 3 bases and the V segment lost 3 bases, leaving 14 bases of the junction unmatched. The TCR beta library used iRepertoire HTBI primers with Arm-PCR amplification of CDR3. TCRdb ran MiXCR on the multiplex PCR reads and lists one entry per CDR3 protein. The table records approximately 300,000 distinct CDR3 sequences, under 20% of them present only once. This clonotype was seen at least ten times. As yet, its antigen is unknown.

The TCR comes from a female donor with Graves disease. Sequencing was performed on peripheral blood mononuclear cells (PBMCs), taken at new diagnosis, from a patient treated with antithyroid drugs. The genes are TRBV28 and TRBJ2-7; 7 bases align to TRBD1. CDR3: CASSFQGRGSTYYEQYF. The CDR3 DNA reads as TGTGCCAGCAGTTTTCAAGGCAGGGGGTCCACCTACTACGAGCAGTACTTC. Filled out from reference TRBV28 and TRBJ2-7, the complete variable domain reads DVKVTQSSRYLVKRTGEKVFLECVQDMDHENMFWYRQDPGLGLRLIYFSYDVKMKEKGDIPEGYSVSREKKERFSLILESASTNQTSMYLCASSFQGRGSTYYEQYFGPGTRLTVT.